The 13 T cell receptor beta chains below were found in one sample sequenced in a study of T cells in Graves' hyperthyroidism and ophthalmopathy. RNA transcripts served as the template for amplifying TCR beta CDR3 regions. When the TCR CDR3 underwent first-round RT-PCR, the HTBI primer set was used. Each CDR3 protein gets one entry after TCRdb re-called the multiplex PCR reads with MiXCR. The repertoire holds 500,000 to 650,000 distinct CDR3 sequences, with about 14% as singletons. The specimen sequenced was blood. These receptors were collected from a woman between 50 and 59 years old with Graves' ophthalmopathy.

This clonotype occurred many times. The CDR3 loop is CSARSSGRSLNEQFF. The CDR3 nucleotides read TGCAGTGCTAGGAGTAGCGGGAGGTCCCTAAATGAGCAGTTCTTC. This chain links TRBV20-1 with TRBJ2-1; 10 nucleotides agree with TRBD2. CDR3 size: 15 residues. J gave up 7 bases and V 3 bases, and 9 bases lay outside the gene matches. CDR1 and CDR2 (germline): DFQATT, SNEGSKA (reference sequence).

This clonotype was recorded at least ten times. The rearrangement uses TRBV20-1 and TRBJ2-1, with TRBD2 matching 11 bases. V lost 3 bases, J lost 7 bases, and 11 bases stayed unmatched. Looked up from germline, CDR1 is DFQATT and CDR2 is SNEGSKA (reference sequence). The CDR3 extends over 16 amino acids. The CDR3 bases are TGCAGTGCTAGCCCTGTCCTAGCGGGAGGTCATAATGAGCAGTTCTTC. Encoded protein: CSASPVLAGGHNEQFF.

This clonotype was counted ten times or more. The chain uses TRBV7-9 and TRBJ1-1; D is possibly TRBD1 (5 bases). The CDR3 runs to 13 residues. The germline V and J ends were trimmed by 4 bases and 5 bases, with 11 bases remaining between them. CDR1 and CDR2 (germline): SEHNR, FQNEAQ (reference sequence). The CDR3: CASSSGLGTEAFF. The CDR3 nucleotides read TGTGCCAGCAGCTCAGGGCTTGGTACTGAAGCTTTCTTT.

V is TRBV3-1 and J is TRBJ1-2, with D perhaps TRBD1 (5 bases). The V and J ends lost 4 bases and 4 bases respectively, with 16 bases between them. CDR3 length: 15 residues. From germline, CDR1 is LGHDT and CDR2 YNNKEL (reference sequence). This CDR3 reads CASSPLGTTGYGYTF. In nucleotides, the CDR3 is TGTGCCAGCAGCCCATTAGGGACGACTGGCTATGGCTACACCTTC.

This clonotype has a count of ten or more. V gene TRBV30 combines with J gene TRBJ2-1; no firm D call. Germline CDR1 GTSNPN, CDR2 SVGIG (reference sequence). V was shortened by 1 base and J by 9 bases, with 13 bases between the two germline ends. The CDR3 length is 13 residues. CDR3 sequence reads: CAWSGIWASEQFF. The CDR3 nucleotides are TGTGCCTGGAGTGGGATTTGGGCAAGTGAGCAGTTCTTC.

At least ten counts were recorded for this clonotype. The chain is built from TRBV28 and TRBJ2-1; D is perhaps TRBD1 (6 bases). V was pared by 3 bases and J by 4 bases, with 19 bases between. The CDR3 runs 17 residues. CDR1 is MDHEN and CDR2 is SYDVKM in the germline V gene. The CDR3 here is CASSFRITGIIYNEQFF. CDR3 DNA sequence: TGTGCCAGCAGTTTTAGAATTACAGGGATAATTTACAATGAGCAGTTCTTC.

This clonotype was recorded a few times. The rearrangement uses TRBV13 and TRBJ2-6, with D possibly being TRBD1 or TRBD2 (5 bases each). CDR1 PRHDT and CDR2 FYEKMQ come from the germline V gene (reference sequence). The CDR3 sequence is 14 residues long. V lost 8 bases to trimming and J lost 3 bases, with 11 bases between them. The CDR3 bases are TGTGCCAGCGCGTCGGGGCTTGGGGCCAACGTCCTGACTTTC. Protein: CASASGLGANVLTF.

This clonotype was counted a few times. The chain uses TRBV9 and TRBJ2-7; D may be TRBD1 or TRBD2 (5 bases each). Trimming stripped 4 bases from V and 6 bases from J, with 14 bases between. The CDR3 runs 13 residues. Germline V gives CDR1 SGDLS, CDR2 YYNGEE. The CDR3 DNA reads as TGTGCCAGCAGCCCCGAGACAGCGGCCGAGCAGTACTTC. As protein: CASSPETAAEQYF. The full variable domain, rest sourced from reference TRBV9 and TRBJ2-7, is DSGVTQTPKHLITATGQRVTLRCSPRSGDLSVYWYQQSLDQGLQFLIQYYNGEERAKGNILERFSAQQFPDLHSELNLSSLELGDSALYFCASSPETAAEQYFGPGTRLTVT.

This clonotype was found many times. This rearrangement joins TRBV7-9 to TRBJ2-1; possible D gene TRBD1, 5 bases. CDR1 SEHNR and CDR2 FQNEAQ come from the germline V gene (reference sequence). This CDR3 is 12 amino acids long. V was clipped by 0 bases and J by 10 bases, with 7 bases between them. This CDR3 is CASSLARGEQFF. CDR3 coding DNA: TGTGCCAGCAGCTTAGCTAGGGGCGAGCAGTTCTTC.

This clonotype was counted ten times or more. The rearrangement uses TRBV28 and TRBJ2-7; TRBD1 aligns across 9 bases. V was pared by 4 bases and J by 3 bases, with 10 bases of the junction left unmatched. Germline V lookup: CDR1 MDHEN, CDR2 SYDVKM. CDR3 length equals 16 residues. CDR3 loop: CASSSTGTGKDYEQYF. CDR3 nucleotides: TGTGCCAGCAGTTCGACAGGGACAGGGAAGGACTACGAGCAGTACTTC.

This clonotype was counted at least ten times. The chain links TRBV6-1 to TRBJ2-1, with 9 bases lining up with TRBD2. Germline loops: CDR1 MNHNS, CDR2 SASEGT. The length of the CDR3 is 16 residues. Trimming cost V 10 bases and J 5 bases; bases outside gene matches: 15. The CDR3 here is CATQGLAGTRNNEQFF. In DNA, the CDR3 is TGTGCCACCCAAGGTCTAGCGGGGACCAGAAACAATGAGCAGTTCTTC.

The chain links TRBV4-1 to TRBJ2-7; 11 bases fit TRBD2. Germline CDR1 is MGHRA and CDR2 is YSYEKL. The CDR3 covers 16 residues. V lost 2 bases to trimming and J lost 6 bases; unmatched junction nucleotides: 9. The CDR3 protein is CASSQILGLAGVEQYF. The DNA for the CDR3 is TGCGCCAGCAGCCAAATCCTAGGACTAGCGGGTGTCGAGCAGTACTTC.

The gene calls are TRBV5-8 and TRBJ2-5; 7 bases line up with TRBD1. Germline V gene data show CDR1 as SGHTS and CDR2 as YDEGEE. The junction had 25 bases not matched to a gene; V was cut back by 1 base and J by 1 base. This CDR3 contains 22 residues. The CDR3 nucleotides are TGTGCCAGCAGCTTGCCAATTGGACAGGACTCCAACTCCCCGGGGCCCCAAGAGACCCAGTACTTC. It codes for CASSLPIGQDSNSPGPQETQYF.